This entry is about one TCR beta chain. There were TCR beta CDR3 regions amplified from RNA transcripts. Initially, a first-round RT-PCR of the TCR CDR3 employed the HTBI primer set. TCRdb reanalysed the multiplex PCR reads using MiXCR and keeps one entry per CDR3 protein. The sample comprises hundreds of thousands of distinct CDR3 sequences, less than 15% of which are singletons, and 9% to 9.5% rests with the top ten. The data belong to a study of T cells in Graves' hyperthyroidism and ophthalmopathy. This CDR3 is built from 14 residues. V shed 8 bases, J shed 5 bases, and the junction held 8 bases outside the gene matches. Germline values: CDR1 SGHTA, CDR2 FQGTGA.

This receptor was identified in a woman aged 18 to 35 with Graves' hyperthyroidism. The sequencing input was blood. The chain joins TRBV7-3 to TRBJ2-2, with TRBD1 matching over 7 bases. The CDR3 sequence is CASSWDSSTGELFF. In DNA form, the CDR3 reads TGTGCCAGCTCGTGGGACAGTTCTACCGGGGAGCTGTTTTTT. The full variable domain, rest sourced from reference TRBV7-3 and TRBJ2-2, is GAGVSQTPSNKVTEKGKYVELRCDPISGHTALYWYRQSLGQGPEFLIYFQGTGAADDSGLPNDRFFAVRPEGSVSTLKIQRTERGDSAVYLCASSWDSSTGELFFGEGSRLTVL.